Detailed here is one T cell receptor (beta chain). The data belong to a study of blood T cell repertoires in COVID-19. V shed 3 bases and J 0 bases; nucleotides not matched to a gene: 11. The CDR3 length is 18 residues. Germline V lookup: CDR1 SGHVS, CDR2 FQNEAQ. Assay: immunoSEQ multiplex PCR; the TCRdb copy retains only in-frame clones and omits some. The data show roughly 190,000 clones, roughly 84% seen once. Seattle patients were enrolled while actively infected and followed longitudinally. This TCR was recovered from a woman in her seventies with COVID-19, enrolled during active disease. The sample comprised peripheral blood. The rearrangement uses TRBV7-8 and TRBJ1-5, with 7 bases fitting TRBD1. CDR3 amino acids: CASSFLTGSLRSNQPQHF. The CDR3 DNA sequence: TGTGCCAGCAGCTTCTTGACAGGGTCCCTTCGTAGCAATCAGCCCCAGCATTTT.